This record covers a single T cell receptor beta chain. Its antigen is not known. Sequencing used immunoSEQ multiplex PCR; TCRdb keeps in-frame clones, though not all of them. This sample's clone table lists around 39,000 clones. HPV was found by MY09/MY11 PCR and dot-blot genotyping. This entry comes from a study of T cells in women clearing cervical HPV infection. Whole-study findings and limits: It is unknown whether associations predate infection; no effector/memory or HPV-specific sorting.

This receptor was taken from a woman between 18 and 69 years old with a cervical HPV16 infection that either progressed to CIN3+ or cleared (not recorded which). The sample was blood buffy coat.

CDR3 DNA (partial): TGTGCCAGGGGGACTAGCGGGGGGGAGACG. It encodes CARGTSGGET. The full CDR3 sequence reads CARGTSGGETQYF. V usage is TRBV2 and J usage is TRBJ2-3, with 16 bases fitting TRBD2. The CDR3 end is not reached by the read, which stops 3 residues before it; the germline J gene fills it in. The CDR3 runs to 13 residues. Germline V gene lookup returns CDR1 SNHLY and CDR2 FYNNEI.